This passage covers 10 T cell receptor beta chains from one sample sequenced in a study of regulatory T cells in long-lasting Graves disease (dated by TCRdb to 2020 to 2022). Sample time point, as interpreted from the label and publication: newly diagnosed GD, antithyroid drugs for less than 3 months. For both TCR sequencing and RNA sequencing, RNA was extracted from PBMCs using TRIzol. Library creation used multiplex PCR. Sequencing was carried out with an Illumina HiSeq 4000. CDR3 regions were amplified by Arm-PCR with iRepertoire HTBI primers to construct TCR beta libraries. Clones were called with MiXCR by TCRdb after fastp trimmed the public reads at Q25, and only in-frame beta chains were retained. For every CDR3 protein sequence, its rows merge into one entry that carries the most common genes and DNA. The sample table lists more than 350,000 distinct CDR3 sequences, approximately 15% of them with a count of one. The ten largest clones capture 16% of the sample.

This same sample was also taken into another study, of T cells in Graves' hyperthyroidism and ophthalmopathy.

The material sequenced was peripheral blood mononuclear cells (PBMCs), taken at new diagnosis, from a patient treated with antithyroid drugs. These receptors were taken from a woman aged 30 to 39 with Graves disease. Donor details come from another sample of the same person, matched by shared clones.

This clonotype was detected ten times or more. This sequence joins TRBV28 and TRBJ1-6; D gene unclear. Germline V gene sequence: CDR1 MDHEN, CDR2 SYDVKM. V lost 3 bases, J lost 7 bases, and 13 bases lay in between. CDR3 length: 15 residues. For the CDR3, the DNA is TGTGCCAGCAGTTTCTCGGGAGGAGGCAATTCACCCCTCCACTTT. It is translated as CASSFSGGGNSPLHF.

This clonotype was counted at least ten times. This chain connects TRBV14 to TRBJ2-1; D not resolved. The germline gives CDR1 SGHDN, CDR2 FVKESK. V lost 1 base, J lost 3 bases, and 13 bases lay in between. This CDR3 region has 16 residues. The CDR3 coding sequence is TGTGCCAGCAGCCAAGCTTACGACCCTTACTACAATGAGCAGTTCTTC. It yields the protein CASSQAYDPYYNEQFF.

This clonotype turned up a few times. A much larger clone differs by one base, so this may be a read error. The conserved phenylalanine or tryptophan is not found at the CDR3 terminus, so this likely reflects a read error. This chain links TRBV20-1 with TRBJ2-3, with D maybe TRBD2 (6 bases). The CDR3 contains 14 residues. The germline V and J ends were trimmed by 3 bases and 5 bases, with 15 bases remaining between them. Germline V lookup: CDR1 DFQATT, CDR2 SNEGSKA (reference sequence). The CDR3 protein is CSASIGQAGDTQYS. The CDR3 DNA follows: TGCAGTGCTAGTATCGGTCAAGCGGGAGATACGCAGTATTCT.

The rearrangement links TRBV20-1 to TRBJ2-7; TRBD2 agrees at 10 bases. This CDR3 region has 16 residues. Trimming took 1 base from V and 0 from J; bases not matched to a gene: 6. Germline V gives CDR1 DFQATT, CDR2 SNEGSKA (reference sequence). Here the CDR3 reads CSARGPSGSPSYEQYF. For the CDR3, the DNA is TGCAGTGCTAGAGGACCTAGCGGGAGTCCCTCCTACGAGCAGTACTTC.

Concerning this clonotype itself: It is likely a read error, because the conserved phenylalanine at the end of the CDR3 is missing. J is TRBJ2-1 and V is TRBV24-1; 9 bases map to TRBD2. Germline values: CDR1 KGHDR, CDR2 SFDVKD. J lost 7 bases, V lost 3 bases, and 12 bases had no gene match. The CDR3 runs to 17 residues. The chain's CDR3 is CATSDPWIVAGVNEQFL. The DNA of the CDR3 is TGTGCCACCAGTGATCCGTGGATAGTAGCGGGAGTTAATGAGCAGTTCCTC.

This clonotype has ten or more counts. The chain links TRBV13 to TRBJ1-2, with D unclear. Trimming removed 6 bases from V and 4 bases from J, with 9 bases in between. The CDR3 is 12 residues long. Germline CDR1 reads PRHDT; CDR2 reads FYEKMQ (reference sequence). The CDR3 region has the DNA TGTGCCAGCAGGGAGGGAATCTATGGCTACACCTTC. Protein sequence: CASREGIYGYTF.

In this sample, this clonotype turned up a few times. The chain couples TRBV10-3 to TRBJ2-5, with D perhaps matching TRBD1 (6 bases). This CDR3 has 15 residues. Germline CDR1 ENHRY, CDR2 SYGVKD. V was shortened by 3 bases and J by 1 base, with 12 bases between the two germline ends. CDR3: CAISDSGTSQETQYF. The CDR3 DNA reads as TGTGCCATCAGTGACTCCGGGACAAGCCAAGAGACCCAGTACTTC.

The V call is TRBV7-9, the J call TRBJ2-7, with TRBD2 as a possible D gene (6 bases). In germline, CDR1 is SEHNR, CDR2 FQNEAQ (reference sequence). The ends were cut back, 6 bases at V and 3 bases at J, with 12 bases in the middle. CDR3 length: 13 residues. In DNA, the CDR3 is TGTGCCAGCAGTTTCCGGGGGAACTACGAGCAGTACTTC. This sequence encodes CASSFRGNYEQYF.

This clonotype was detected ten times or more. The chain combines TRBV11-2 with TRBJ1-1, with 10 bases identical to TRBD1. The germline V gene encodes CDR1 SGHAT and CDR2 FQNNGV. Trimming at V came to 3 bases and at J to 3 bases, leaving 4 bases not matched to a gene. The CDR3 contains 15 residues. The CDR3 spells CASSLPGTGDTEAFF. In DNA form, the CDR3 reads TGTGCCAGCAGCTTGCCGGGGACAGGGGACACTGAAGCTTTCTTT.

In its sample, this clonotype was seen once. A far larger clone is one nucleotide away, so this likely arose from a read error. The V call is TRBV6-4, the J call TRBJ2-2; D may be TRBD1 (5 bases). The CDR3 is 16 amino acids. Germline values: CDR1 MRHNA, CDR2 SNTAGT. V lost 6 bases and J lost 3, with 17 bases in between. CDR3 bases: TGTGCCAGCAGCTTAAGACAGAACGATGACACCGGGGAGCTGTTTTTT. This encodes CASSLRQNDDTGELFF.